The sequence of this T cell receptor (beta chain) was determined in a study of shared clonotypes between healthy human individuals. Turning to the study itself: Researchers assigned three CD4 naive, three CD4 memory, two CD8 naive and one CD8 memory plate to each donor.

Findings and limits, study-wide: Rarefaction demonstrated incomplete sorted-subset sequencing despite large depth. For naive CD4 cells, 5% to 6.5% of clonotypes were shared across a handful of donors.

V lost 0 bases, J lost 7 bases, and 12 bases lay in between. The CDR3 covers 14 residues. Per the germline V gene, CDR1 is LNHNV and CDR2 is YYDKDF (reference sequence). Each PCR replicate from the sorted subsets contained around 200 ng DNA, which is 25,000 to 30,000 T cell genomes. The method was immunoSEQ multiplex PCR; TCRdb's version includes in-frame clones alone and lacks a portion of them. The sample lists under 750,000 clones; roughly two thirds were seen once. In regard to this clone: Its specificity is unknown.

J is TRBJ1-2 and V is TRBV15; D uncertain. The sequencing sample was made of memory CD4+ T cells sorted from blood. Described subset: CD45RA-negative fraction. The clonotype was recovered from a woman aged 30 to 39 in good health. The CDR3 nucleotides are TGTGCCACCAGCAGAGATGGCGGGTTTGCTGGCTACACCTTC. Translation: CATSRDGGFAGYTF. Full variable domain (missing parts from reference TRBV15 and TRBJ1-2): DAMVIQNPRYQVTQFGKPVTLSCSQTLNHNVMYWYQQKSSQAPKLLFHYYDKDFNNEADTPDNFQSRRPNTSFCFLDIRSPGLGDTAMYLCATSRDGGFAGYTFGSGTRLTVV.